A selection of T cell receptor beta chains follows, all from one sample in a study of molecular identifiers for immune sequencing clone quantification. MiXCR, applied by TCRdb to the PCR reads, yields one record per CDR3 protein. The sample has about 640,000 distinct CDR3 sequences, approximately 20% seen once. The sample comprised naive CD8+ T cells from blood, with Jurkat cell RNA spiked in. These TCRs come from a human donor in good health. Some libraries in this study had Jurkat cell RNA spiked in. The CDR3 runs from the conserved cysteine through the conserved F or W. A D gene is named only where the DNA matches it firmly. The listing skips clone size in some rows; elsewhere it reads once, few, many or a size class.

d_call clone_size j_call v_call cdr3_aa cdr3_nt
TRBD2 NA TRBJ2-1 TRBV28 CASSYSGRAGNEQFF TGTGCCAGCAGTTATAGCGGGAGGGCAGGAAATGAGCAGTTCTTC
NA many TRBJ2-4 TRBV15 CATSRDRAAKNIQYF TGTGCCACCAGCAGAGACAGGGCGGCCAAAAACATTCAGTACTTC
NA NA TRBJ2-2 TRBV12-3/TRBV12-4 CASSYFPANTGELFF TGTGCCAGCAGTTATTTCCCCGCGAACACCGGGGAGCTGTTTTTT
TRBD1 many TRBJ2-7 TRBV20-1 CSARITGQGGYEQYF TGCAGTGCTAGAATAACGGGACAGGGGGGATACGAGCAGTACTTC
NA NA TRBJ2-1 TRBV19 CASSSDNNEQFF TGTGCCAGTAGTTCTGATAACAATGAGCAGTTCTTC
NA few TRBJ2-7 TRBV13 CASSPTGDGVDEQYF TGTGCCAGCAGCCCCACGGGGGACGGGGTTGACGAGCAGTACTTC
TRBD1 NA TRBJ2-2 TRBV7-9 CASRTGTGGTVELFF TGTGCCAGCAGGACCGGGACAGGGGGCACCGTGGAGCTGTTTTTT
NA NA TRBJ1-1 TRBV20-1 CSARDHGRGLYTEAFF TGCAGTGCTAGAGATCACGGGAGGGGATTGTACACTGAAGCTTTCTTT
TRBD1 many TRBJ1-5 TRBV7-9 CASSLTGGPYSNQPQHF TGTGCCAGCAGCTTAACAGGGGGTCCATATAGCAATCAGCCCCAGCATTTT
NA NA TRBJ2-3 TRBV29-1 CSVWTEITDTRYF TGCAGCGTTTGGACAGAAATCACAGATACGCGGTATTTT
NA few TRBJ1-2 TRBV27 CASRIGDGYTF TGTGCCAGCAGAATAGGAGATGGCTACACCTTC
TRBD1 few TRBJ2-5 TRBV9 CASSVGDSRTQYF TGTGCTAGCAGCGTAGGGGACAGCCGGACCCAGTACTTC
NA few TRBJ1-5 TRBV12-5 CASGLYPPTGLGNQPQHF TGTGCTAGTGGTTTGTATCCCCCTACGGGGTTGGGCAATCAGCCCCAGCATTTT
TRBD1 NA TRBJ2-3 TRBV20-1 CSATDRGTSTDTQYF TGCAGTGCTACAGACAGGGGGACTAGCACAGATACGCAGTATTTT
NA many TRBJ1-4 TRBV4-3 CASSQGTYSNEKLFF TGCGCCAGCAGCCAAGGGACCTACAGTAATGAAAAACTGTTTTTT
TRBD2 NA TRBJ2-7 TRBV4-3 CASSQDDVFGTLKSGLAGPYF TGCGCCAGCAGCCAAGACGACGTATTCGGGACGCTCAAATCGGGCCTAGCGGGGCCGTACTTC
TRBD2 many TRBJ2-3 TRBV28 CASSFYLLAGVDTQYF TGTGCCAGCAGTTTTTATCTACTAGCGGGAGTTGATACGCAGTATTTT
TRBD2 many TRBJ2-3 TRBV12-3/TRBV12-4 CASSTIPPLSGGRSTDTQYF TGTGCCAGCAGTACCATTCCCCCCCTAAGCGGGGGTAGATCCACAGATACGCAGTATTTT
NA many TRBJ1-2 TRBV14 CASSQDGTPELNYGYTF TGTGCCAGCAGCCAAGATGGAACTCCCGAACTAAACTATGGCTACACCTTC
NA many TRBJ2-7 TRBV7-9 CASSRTDRTYEQYF TGTGCCAGCAGCCGAACGGACCGGACCTACGAGCAGTACTTC
TRBD1 many TRBJ2-7 TRBV9 CASSAGQGLDEQYF TGTGCCAGCAGCGCGGGACAGGGTTTGGACGAGCAGTACTTC
NA few TRBJ2-1 TRBV12-3/TRBV12-4 CASRNEGSQFF TGTGCCAGCAGGAACGAGGGTAGCCAGTTCTTC
TRBD1 NA TRBJ1-2 TRBV29-1 CSGETGENYGYTF TGCAGCGGCGAGACAGGGGAGAACTATGGCTACACCTTC
NA NA TRBJ1-1 TRBV12-5 CASAFGAEAFF TGTGCTAGCGCTTTTGGCGCTGAAGCTTTCTTT
TRBD1 few TRBJ1-2 TRBV30 CAWSAGGDGYTF TGTGCCTGGAGCGCAGGGGGGGACGGCTACACCTTC
NA NA TRBJ2-5 TRBV19 CASSITGLAGETQYF TGTGCCAGTAGTATCACAGGACTCGCGGGAGAGACCCAGTACTTC
NA NA TRBJ2-7 TRBV4-1 CASSPVDFGLYEQYF TGCGCCAGCAGCCCTGTTGATTTTGGGTTATACGAGCAGTACTTC
TRBD1 few TRBJ1-2 TRBV27 CASSNGTGPNYGYTF TGTGCCAGCAGTAACGGGACAGGTCCTAACTATGGCTACACCTTC
NA NA TRBJ2-3 TRBV6-2/TRBV6-3 CASSYLTLYSTDTQYF TGTGCCAGCAGTTACCTGACATTGTATAGCACAGATACGCAGTATTTT
NA many TRBJ1-1 TRBV28 CASSFGTGAEAFF TGTGCCAGCAGTTTTGGGACCGGGGCTGAAGCTTTCTTT
NA NA TRBJ2-3 TRBV28 CASSYERVLTTGADTQYF TGTGCCAGCAGTTATGAGCGGGTCTTGACGACTGGCGCAGATACGCAGTATTTT
TRBD2 many TRBJ2-7 TRBV19 CASSPSRDYFYEQYF TGTGCCAGTAGTCCGTCCCGGGACTACTTCTACGAGCAGTACTTC
NA NA TRBJ1-4 TRBV24-1 CATSGGSNEKLFF TGTGCCACCAGTGGCGGATCGAATGAAAAACTGTTTTTT
NA many TRBJ2-5 TRBV4-3 CASSQGFDRYQETQYF TGCGCCAGCAGCCAAGGCTTTGACCGTTACCAAGAGACCCAGTACTTC
NA NA TRBJ2-1 TRBV4-3 CASSQERAGYEVEQFF TGCGCCAGCAGCCAAGAGAGGGCGGGGTATGAGGTCGAGCAGTTCTTC
TRBD2 many TRBJ2-5 TRBV30 CAWTLTSAGETQYF TGTGCCTGGACCCTGACTAGCGCGGGGGAGACCCAGTACTTC
NA NA TRBJ1-5 TRBV19 CASKGQGLNQPQHF TGTGCCAGTAAGGGGCAGGGCCTAAATCAGCCCCAGCATTTT
NA few TRBJ1-2 TRBV20-1 CSASGVREPANYGYTF TGCAGTGCTAGTGGCGTCAGGGAGCCCGCTAACTATGGCTACACCTTC
NA many TRBJ2-7 TRBV5-6 CASSPESSFYEQYF TGTGCCAGCAGCCCCGAGTCCTCATTCTACGAGCAGTACTTC
TRBD1 NA TRBJ2-6 TRBV27 CASSSPGQGDSGANVLTF TGTGCCAGCAGCTCGCCGGGACAGGGGGACTCTGGGGCCAACGTCCTGACTTTC
NA many TRBJ2-5 TRBV7-6 CASSETGAGETQYF TGTGCCAGCTCGGAAACGGGGGCGGGAGAGACCCAGTACTTC
TRBD2 NA TRBJ2-2 TRBV9 CVSSVEVAGGRTGELFF TGTGTCAGCAGCGTAGAGGTAGCGGGGGGACGTACCGGGGAGCTGTTTTTT
NA few TRBJ2-6 TRBV19 CASSPGRRSGANVLTF TGTGCCAGTAGCCCCGGACGTCGCTCTGGGGCCAACGTCCTGACTTTC
TRBD2 NA TRBJ2-3 TRBV27 CASRTTTQSGQAGVGADTQYF TGTGCCAGCAGGACAACTACACAATCGGGACAAGCGGGAGTAGGCGCAGATACGCAGTATTTT
NA NA TRBJ2-2 TRBV7-8 CASSLSLWPQNTGELFF TGTGCCAGCAGCTTATCCTTATGGCCCCAGAACACCGGGGAGCTGTTTTTT
TRBD1 many TRBJ2-5 TRBV4-1 CASSQARDSHQETQYF TGCGCCAGCAGCCAAGCTCGGGACAGCCACCAAGAGACCCAGTACTTC
TRBD2 NA TRBJ2-7 TRBV27 CASSWGRGFSYEQYF TGTGCCAGCAGTTGGGGGAGGGGTTTCTCCTACGAGCAGTACTTC
NA NA TRBJ1-1 TRBV20-1 CSARRGNTEAFF TGCAGTGCTCGACGGGGGAACACTGAAGCTTTCTTT
TRBD2 NA TRBJ2-1 TRBV20-1 CSASRREGHRDEQFF TGCAGTGCTAGCCGACGGGAGGGTCATCGGGATGAGCAGTTCTTC
NA many TRBJ2-5 TRBV27 CASSFQGQETQYF TGTGCCAGCAGTTTTCAGGGCCAAGAGACCCAGTACTTC
NA many TRBJ2-2 TRBV2 CASIPPNTGELFF TGTGCCAGCATTCCTCCTAACACCGGGGAGCTGTTTTTT
NA NA TRBJ1-1 TRBV9 CASSTGAHTEAFF TGTGCCAGCAGCACCGGGGCCCACACTGAAGCTTTCTTT
NA few TRBJ1-1 TRBV6-5 CASSYSGSMNTEAFF TGTGCCAGCAGTTACTCGGGCAGCATGAACACTGAAGCTTTCTTT
TRBD2 many TRBJ2-5 TRBV6-5 CASSYSPAGGPFPETQYF TGTGCCAGCAGTTACTCTCCCGCGGGGGGGCCTTTTCCAGAGACCCAGTACTTC
NA NA TRBJ2-7 TRBV4-1 CASSQERRLSSYEQYF TGCGCCAGCAGCCAAGAACGACGTCTGAGCTCCTACGAGCAGTACTTC
NA many TRBJ1-5 TRBV7-9 CASSLDVLEMGRDQPQHF TGTGCCAGCAGCTTAGATGTGCTGGAGATGGGGAGGGATCAGCCCCAGCATTTT